Listed below are T cell receptor beta chains from one sample, sequenced in a study of early T cells in non-severe SARS-CoV-2 infection. MiXCR, applied by TCRdb to the 5' RACE reads, yields one record per CDR3 protein. Of around 30,000 distinct CDR3 sequences in the sample, 5% to 6.5% were seen once. Material for sequencing was whole blood. These receptors were obtained from an adult who was a healthcare worker with PCR-confirmed SARS-CoV-2 infection or an uninfected control (not recorded which). CDR3s leave out the opening cysteine and the closing phenylalanine or tryptophan.

CDR3 length	J gene	V gene	CDR3 protein
11	TRBJ1-2	TRBV19	ASGTGNYYGYT
12	TRBJ1-1	TRBV7-9	ASSAGRLNTEAF
12	TRBJ1-2	TRBV7-2	ASIPGGSRYGYT
10	TRBJ2-1	TRBV29-1	SARAGGSEQF
8	TRBJ2-7	TRBV28	ATGQYEQY
14	TRBJ1-5	TRBV28	ASRSSRGLGNQPQH
12	TRBJ1-4	TRBV30	AWSVGTSGEKLF
11	TRBJ1-1	TRBV29-1	SASVTGGTEAF
14	TRBJ2-3	TRBV6-4	ASSTGTTDGPDTQY
11	TRBJ2-5	TRBV11-2	ASSLFAGETQY
12	TRBJ2-5	TRBV20-1	SARGRTQRETQY
16	TRBJ2-1	TRBV6-1	ASSESVVRGRGLHEQF
13	TRBJ2-5	TRBV11-3	ASSQGLAGVETQY
10	TRBJ2-7	TRBV20-1	SATGGPSEQY
13	TRBJ1-6	TRBV7-8	ASSPSSSYNSPLH
12	TRBJ2-3	TRBV7-2	ASRRGLYTDTQY
12	TRBJ1-4	TRBV2	ASRVGQVNEKLF
14	TRBJ1-5	TRBV6-2/TRBV6-3	ASSDGRRIGNQPQH
13	TRBJ2-3	TRBV7-3	ASSLTAGGADTQY
12	TRBJ2-5	TRBV20-1	SARQGVGQETQY
12	TRBJ2-1	TRBV5-6	ASSYGGSYNEQF
13	TRBJ1-4	TRBV5-1	ASSSGGNLNEKLF
13	TRBJ2-3	TRBV4-1	ASSQVFGDTDTQY
13	TRBJ1-1	TRBV24-1	ATSATPTENTEAF